This TCR beta chain was sequenced during a study of patients and donors after allogeneic stem cell transplantation. This clonotype has a count of ten or more. TCRdb ran MiXCR on the RT-PCR reads and lists one entry per CDR3 protein. The profile shows 25,000 to 35,000 distinct CDR3 sequences, about 6.8% of them singletons. The receptor's source is a human donor who was either an allogeneic HSCT recipient or a stem cell or donor lymphocyte infusion donor (not recorded which). It is not recorded whose cells these are; they may come from a transplant donor. Sequenced sample: blood, either unsorted or a sorted T cell fraction (not recorded which).

The CDR3 sequence: CASSVIVDTEQYF. CDR3 nucleotides: TGCGCCAGCAGCGTGATAGTTGATACCGAGCAGTACTTC. The chain links TRBV5-1 to TRBJ2-7; no reliable D call. Germline CDR1 reads SGHRS; CDR2 reads YFSETQ. Trimming took off 4 bases at V and 6 bases at J, with 14 bases between the two ends. The CDR3 is made up of 13 amino acids.